The source of this TCR beta chain is a study of blood T cell repertoires in COVID-19. Turning to the study itself: Sources were T cells, B-cell-depleted T cells, or PBMCs; the material itself was cDNA or gDNA.

Authors' methods: The authors estimated nucleated cell counts from reference gene primer amplification. The data were produced by immunoSEQ multiplex PCR, yet TCRdb's version contains in-frame clones alone and is incomplete. V, J and clone size reflect that table, while D and trimming were determined from the DNA. The sample holds around 190,000 clones, around 83% seen once. This CDR3 has 12 amino acids. The germline gives CDR1 SEHNR, CDR2 FQNEAQ (reference sequence). The ends were cut back, 2 bases at V and 4 bases at J, with 5 bases in the middle. It was during active infection that Seattle patients were enrolled and then longitudinally followed.

This TCR came from a woman aged 70-85 years with COVID-19, enrolled during active disease. Sequencing was performed on peripheral blood. V usage is TRBV7-9 and J usage is TRBJ2-5; no reliable D call. The DNA of the CDR3 is TGTGCCAGCAGCTTAATTATAGAGACCCAGTACTTC. Its protein is CASSLIIETQYF. The entire variable domain, with the rest obtained from reference TRBV7-9 and TRBJ2-5, is as follows: DTGVSQNPRHKITKRGQNVTFRCDPISEHNRLYWYRQTLGQGPEFLTYFQNEAQLEKSRLLSDRFSAERPKGSFSTLEIQRTEQGDSAMYLCASSLIIETQYFGPGTRLLVL.